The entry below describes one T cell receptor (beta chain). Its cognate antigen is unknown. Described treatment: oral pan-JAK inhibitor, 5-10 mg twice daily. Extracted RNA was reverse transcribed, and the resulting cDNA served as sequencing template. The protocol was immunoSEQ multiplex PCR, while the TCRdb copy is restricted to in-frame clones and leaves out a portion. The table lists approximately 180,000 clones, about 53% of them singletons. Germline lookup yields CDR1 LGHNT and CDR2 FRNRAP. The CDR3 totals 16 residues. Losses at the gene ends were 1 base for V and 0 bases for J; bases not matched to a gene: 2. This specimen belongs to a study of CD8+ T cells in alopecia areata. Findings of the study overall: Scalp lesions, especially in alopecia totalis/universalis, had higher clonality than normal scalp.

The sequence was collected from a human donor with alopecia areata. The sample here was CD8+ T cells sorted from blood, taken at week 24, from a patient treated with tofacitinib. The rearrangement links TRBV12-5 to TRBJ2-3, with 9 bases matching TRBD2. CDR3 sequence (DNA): TGTGCTAGTGGTTTGGATCTAGCGGGGAGCACAGATACGCAGTATTTT. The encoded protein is CASGLDLAGSTDTQYF.